This TCR beta chain was identified in a study of OX40 agonist ivuxolimab in advanced cancers. The protocol was immunoSEQ multiplex PCR, while the TCRdb copy is restricted to in-frame clones and leaves out a portion. The top ten clones hold around 0.21% of a sample with about 88,000 clones, approximately 85% of them seen once. Specimen: CD4+ or CD8+ T cells sorted from blood, collected in a trial of the OX40 agonist ivuxolimab. This receptor was obtained from an adult with an advanced solid tumor such as melanoma, head and neck, liver or kidney cancer.

CDR3 amino acids: CASSKERGTYEQYF. The CDR3, as DNA: TGTGCCAGTAGTAAGGAGAGGGGAACCTACGAGCAGTACTTC. The chain couples TRBV19 to TRBJ2-7; D is perhaps TRBD1 or TRBD2 (5 bases each). Germline V gene lookup returns CDR1 LNHDA and CDR2 SQIVND (reference sequence). V gave up 4 bases and J gave up 2 bases, with 12 bases separating them. This CDR3 spans 14 amino acids.